These T cell receptor beta chains were read from a single sample in a study of blood T cell repertoires in COVID-19. Assay: immunoSEQ multiplex PCR; the TCRdb copy retains only in-frame clones and omits some. The sample records some 150,000 clones, roughly 82% being singletons. Sequenced: peripheral blood. The receptors here all came from a woman in her seventies with acute or convalescent COVID-19. Each CDR3 is given without its conserved first and last residue. A D gene is named only where the DNA matches it firmly.

NA	TRBV5-1	ASSFQPSTGTEKLF
TRBD2	TRBV10-1	ASYLPRLAGGLRGETQY
TRBD1	TRBV25-1	ASSEGTVYYGYT
TRBD1	TRBV27	ASSLEGQGAVYGYT
TRBD1	TRBV19	ASSPGQGAAGDSPLH
NA	TRBV6-5	ASSSLGETQY
TRBD2	TRBV24-1	ATSDPLAGVYNEQF
NA	TRBV6-2/TRBV6-3	ASSYSTPGINEQF
TRBD1	TRBV28	ASSLPGTGGGGYT
TRBD1	TRBV5-4	ASSQTGQGTGNTIY
NA	TRBV28	ASSSGGNTEAF
NA	TRBV28	ASSPINYGYT
NA	TRBV7-2	ASSPRQGEAETQY
TRBD1	TRBV5-1	ASSKGQGGVPQETQY
TRBD1	TRBV4-1	ASSNRDRASNQPQH
NA	TRBV28	ATNTFQLNNYGYT
NA	TRBV6-5	ASTTRDEQY
NA	TRBV29-1	SGGGWSGTEAF
NA	TRBV28	ASKDSNYGYT
TRBD1	TRBV6-6	ASSYPRTGYNEQF
NA	TRBV6-1	ASSGGGDRSNQPQH
NA	TRBV19	AREGRGRRRSSYEQY
NA	TRBV7-9	ASSETGSYNEQF
TRBD1	TRBV6-5	ASGQGNQPQH
TRBD1	TRBV18	ASSPTGSPLAGGGYEQY
TRBD1	TRBV28	ASTPTGESYNSPLH
TRBD2	TRBV7-2	ASSTKLAGVTDTQY
TRBD2	TRBV30	AWSRTSLKETQY